These 15 T cell receptor beta chains originate from one sample sequenced in a study of long-term antiretroviral therapy in people with HIV. Runs used v3.0 of the immunoSEQ assay and were done at survey level. The assay was immunoSEQ multiplex PCR, and TCRdb's table has in-frame clones only and misses some. The sample lists fewer than 30,000 clones; 65% to 85% were seen once. The sample here was unsorted PBMCs, taken around 2.8 years after starting antiretroviral therapy. All receptors derive from a man between 25 and 39 years old with HIV.

The CDR3 here is CASSLPGQGASMGYTF. In nucleotides, the CDR3 is TGTGCCAGCAGTTTACCCGGACAGGGGGCTTCTATGGGGTACACCTTC. J is TRBJ1-2 and V is TRBV28; TRBD1 matches at 11 bases. The CDR3 has 16 residues. V shed 2 bases, J shed 11 bases, and the junction held 13 bases outside the gene matches. Germline V gives CDR1 MDHEN, CDR2 SYDVKM.

This chain uses TRBV19 with TRBJ1-1, with TRBD1 matching over 7 bases. V lost 2 bases, J lost 1 base, and 4 bases stayed unmatched. This CDR3 region has 15 residues. Germline CDR1 is LNHDA and CDR2 is SQIVND (reference sequence). CDR3 loop: CASSIMTGRNTEAFF. CDR3 nucleotides: TGTGCCAGTAGTATAATGACAGGGAGGAACACTGAAGCTTTCTTT.

The table lists this clone with a few counts. This chain connects TRBV30 to TRBJ2-2, with TRBD1 matching over 11 bases. CDR3 length: 14 amino acids. Germline CDR1 is GTSNPN and CDR2 is SVGIG (reference sequence). The V gene end was trimmed by 5 bases and the J gene end by 4 bases; junction bases not matched to a gene: 3. Here the CDR3 reads CAWGTGGFTGELFF. The DNA for the CDR3 is TGTGCCTGGGGGACAGGGGGTTTCACCGGGGAGCTGTTTTTT.

The chain employs TRBV30 and TRBJ2-3; possible D gene TRBD1, 6 bases. CDR3 length: 17 residues. V lost 1 base and J lost 3, with 20 bases in between. CDR1 is GTSNPN and CDR2 is SVGIG in the germline V gene (reference sequence). CDR3 nucleotide sequence: TGTGCCTGGAGTGGGGCCCTTGGGGGCGTAGGGACAGATACGCAGTATTTT. Protein: CAWSGALGGVGTDTQYF.

The rearrangement uses TRBV19 and TRBJ2-7, with D perhaps matching TRBD1 (7 bases). The CDR3 is 15 amino acids. The germline V gene encodes CDR1 LNHDA and CDR2 SQIVND (reference sequence). Trimming cost V 5 bases and J 3 bases, with 17 bases left between them. The CDR3 DNA reads TGTGCCAGTAGTGAGGCGGCGGGACAGAGCTACGAGCAGTACTTC. Protein: CASSEAAGQSYEQYF.

With regard to this clone: Distinct nucleotide sequences in the sample also encode this CDR3. The chain joins TRBV9 to TRBJ1-5; D gene unclear. The CDR3 runs to 14 residues. Per the germline V gene, CDR1 is SGDLS and CDR2 is YYNGEE. Deletions cut 0 bases from V and 1 base from J, with 5 bases between. The CDR3 DNA is TGTGCCAGCAGCGTAGGGGGAAGCAATCAGCCCCAGCATTTT. This gives the protein CASSVGGSNQPQHF. The full variable domain, rest sourced from reference TRBV9 and TRBJ1-5, is DSGVTQTPKHLITATGQRVTLRCSPRSGDLSVYWYQQSLDQGLQFLIQYYNGEERAKGNILERFSAQQFPDLHSELNLSSLELGDSALYFCASSVGGSNQPQHFGDGTRLSIL.

The chain carries TRBV18 and TRBJ2-4; 12 positions agree with TRBD1. The CDR3 is made up of 19 amino acids. CDR1 KGHSH and CDR2 LQKENI come from the germline V gene. V was pared by 2 bases and J by 3 bases, with 11 bases of the junction left unmatched. In DNA, the CDR3 is TGTGCCAGCTCACCATACGGGACAGGGGGCGTTTCGGTCAAAAACATTCAGTACTTC. Translated: CASSPYGTGGVSVKNIQYF.

The genes are TRBV6-1 and TRBJ1-1, with unresolved D. The V gene's germline CDR1 is MNHNS and CDR2 SASEGT. Trimming pared 5 bases from V and 1 base from J, leaving 11 bases between. The length of the CDR3 is 14 residues. Here the CDR3 reads CASSRTDSNTEAFF. CDR3 nucleotides: TGTGCCAGCAGTAGAACAGATTCGAACACTGAAGCTTTCTTT.

V gene TRBV27 combines with J gene TRBJ2-2; 8 positions agree with TRBD1. The CDR3 extends over 15 amino acids. The germline CDR1 and CDR2 sequences are MNHEY and SMNVEV (reference sequence). The junction had 7 bases not matched to a gene; V was cut back by 6 bases and J by 4 bases. Here the CDR3 DNA reads TGTGCCAGCAGGCTAGGACAGGGCCGCACCGGGGAGCTGTTTTTT. Its protein is CASRLGQGRTGELFF.

V usage is TRBV19 and J usage is TRBJ1-1; D is unresolved. V lost 5 bases and J 4 bases, leaving 11 bases between the germline ends. The CDR3 is 13 residues long. Germline V gives CDR1 LNHDA, CDR2 SQIVND (reference sequence). The CDR3, as DNA: TGTGCCAGTAGTCTAAGGGCGACCACTGAAGCTTTCTTT. As protein: CASSLRATTEAFF.

The genes are TRBV7-7 and TRBJ2-3; no clear D. This CDR3 has 14 amino acids. In germline, CDR1 is SSHAT, CDR2 FNYEAQ (reference sequence). V was pared by 0 bases and J by 3 bases, with 7 bases between. The CDR3: CASSLAGSTDTQYF. CDR3 nucleotide sequence: TGTGCCAGCAGCTTAGCGGGAAGTACAGATACGCAGTATTTT.

This clone was seen just once. The rearrangement joins TRBV27 to TRBJ2-1; no reliable D call. The CDR3 spans 13 residues. Germline V CDR1 and CDR2: MNHEY, SMNVEV (reference sequence). Trimming removed 1 base from V and 10 bases from J, with 11 bases in between. CDR3 sequence (DNA): TGTGCCAGCAGTTTATTAGACGGTCGGGAGCAGTTCTTC. Protein: CASSLLDGREQFF.

The chain links TRBV7-9 to TRBJ1-6; D gene unclear. The CDR3 covers 15 residues. Germline CDR1 and CDR2: SEHNR and FQNEAQ (reference sequence). V lost 4 bases to trimming and J lost 6 bases, with 13 bases between them. The CDR3 DNA sequence: TGTGCCAGCAGCTCTTTGGGTTGGGCTAATTCACCCCTCCACTTT. Translation gives CASSSLGWANSPLHF.

The CDR3 loop reads CAIGSGTSTHEQFF. CDR3 DNA: TGTGCCATCGGATCCGGGACTAGCACCCATGAGCAGTTCTTC. The chain couples TRBV10-3 to TRBJ2-1, with 9 bases aligning to TRBD2. With V trimmed by 8 bases and J by 8 bases, 10 bases remained unmatched. The CDR3 has 14 amino acids. Germline-derived CDR1 and CDR2 are ENHRY and SYGVKD.

V usage is TRBV5-5 and J usage is TRBJ1-1; TRBD1 matches at 8 bases. The germline CDR1 and CDR2 sequences are SGHKS and YYEKEE (reference sequence). V trimming: 0 bases; J trimming: 5 bases; junction bases outside the gene matches: 6. The CDR3 consists of 15 residues. The CDR3 DNA reads as TGTGCCAGCAGCTTGGTGGCAGGGGGCCGGACTGAAGCTTTCTTT. This encodes CASSLVAGGRTEAFF. The complete variable domain, with remaining parts taken from reference TRBV5-5 and TRBJ1-1, reads DAGVTQSPTHLIKTRGQQVTLRCSPISGHKSVSWYQQVLGQGPQFIFQYYEKEERGRGNFPDRFSARQFPNYSSELNVNALLLGDSALYLCASSLVAGGRTEAFFGQGTRLTVV.